Each of the 21 T cell receptor beta chains below was sequenced from the same sample in a study of T cell repertoires in cytomegalovirus infection. One entry per CDR3 protein, called by TCRdb with MiXCR from the reads. The sample carries 200,000 to 300,000 distinct CDR3 sequences, roughly 13% recorded once. The sequencing input was PBMCs. The receptors originated from a human donor in good health (CMV status not recorded). Some clones in this sample may be carry-over from other donors' samples.

The V call is TRBV28, the J call TRBJ2-4, with D perhaps given as TRBD1 or TRBD2 (5 bases each). Trimming pared 5 bases from V and 5 bases from J, leaving 19 bases between. CDR1 MDHEN and CDR2 SYDVKM come from the germline V gene. CDR3 size: 16 residues. CDR3 sequence: CASSDPGHGRENIQYF. The CDR3 nucleotides read TGTGCCAGCAGTGACCCCGGACACGGGCGGGAAAACATTCAGTACTTC. Together with reference TRBV28 and TRBJ2-4, the CDR3 gives the full variable domain: DVKVTQSSRYLVKRTGEKVFLECVQDMDHENMFWYRQDPGLGLRLIYFSYDVKMKEKGDIPEGYSVSREKKERFSLILESASTNQTSMYLCASSDPGHGRENIQYFGAGTRLSVL.

This clonotype was observed a handful of times. A much larger clone lies one base from this, so it may be a read error. J is TRBJ1-2 and V is TRBV7-3; D remains unclear. Looked up from germline, CDR1 is SGHTA and CDR2 is FQGTGA. This CDR3 contains 12 residues. V was pared by 3 bases and J by 4 bases, with 6 bases between. CDR3 region: CASSFRPYGYTF. The CDR3 bases are TGTGCCAGCAGCTTTCGGCCCTATGGCTACACCTTC.

The CDR3 loop is CSARDYYTGELFF. The CDR3 nucleotides are TGCAGTGCACGGGACTATTACACCGGGGAGCTGTTTTTT. This chain links TRBV20-1 with TRBJ2-2, with TRBD2 matching 7 bases. Germline CDR1 reads DFQATT; CDR2 reads SNEGSKA (reference sequence). V trimming: 6 bases; J trimming: 3 bases; junction bases outside the gene matches: 4. This CDR3 comprises 13 residues.

This clonotype appeared many times. The V and J genes are TRBV7-2 and TRBJ2-3; D is perhaps TRBD1 (5 bases). The CDR3 loop spans 15 amino acids. V lost 4 bases to trimming and J lost 2 bases, with 13 bases between them. Germline V gene lookup returns CDR1 SGHTA and CDR2 FQGNSA. The CDR3 here is CASSWPRTHTDTQYF. In nucleotides, the CDR3 is TGTGCCAGCAGCTGGCCCAGGACACACACAGATACGCAGTATTTT.

At least ten counts were recorded for this clonotype. J is TRBJ2-7 and V is TRBV28, with D unresolved. V was cut by 2 bases and J by 1 base, with 12 bases left in between. The CDR3 runs 15 residues. Looked up from germline, CDR1 is MDHEN and CDR2 is SYDVKM. The CDR3, as DNA: TGTGCCAGCAGTTTAAGGGCAGTCCTTTCCTACGAGCAGTACTTC. Its translation is CASSLRAVLSYEQYF.

The rearrangement links TRBV6-2 or TRBV6-3 to TRBJ2-1, with D hard to call. The germline V gene encodes CDR1 MNHEY and CDR2 SVGEGT. V was shortened by 0 bases and J by 6 bases, with 15 bases between the two germline ends. The length of the CDR3 is 16 residues. The CDR3 nucleotides are TGTGCCAGCAGTTACTCCCCCGACACCCTGGTCAATGAGCAGTTCTTC. As protein: CASSYSPDTLVNEQFF.

The V and J genes are TRBV12-3 or TRBV12-4 and TRBJ1-2, with unresolved D. The V end lost 5 bases, the J end lost 8 bases, and 15 bases lay between the germline ends. This CDR3 comprises 13 residues. The CDR3 nucleotides read TGTGCCAGCAGTCCGGGGAGGGAGAGGGGCTACACCTTC. This sequence encodes CASSPGRERGYTF.

V gene TRBV15 combines with J gene TRBJ1-4, with 11 bases identical to TRBD1. CDR1 LNHNV and CDR2 YYDKDF come from the germline V gene (reference sequence). V gave up 0 bases and J gave up 7 bases; unmatched junction bases: 4. This CDR3 comprises 16 residues. The CDR3 bases are TGTGCCACCAGCAGAGATTCCGGGACAGGGGGTGAAAAACTGTTTTTT. Translated: CATSRDSGTGGEKLFF.

In this sample, this clonotype turned up many times. The CDR3 loop reads CASSSKRTSGASYNEQFF. In DNA, the CDR3 is TGTGCCAGCTCATCAAAACGGACTAGCGGAGCCTCCTACAATGAGCAGTTCTTC. This rearrangement joins TRBV18 to TRBJ2-1; 10 nucleotides line up with TRBD2. The CDR3 runs 18 residues. Germline CDR1 is KGHSH and CDR2 is LQKENI. Unmatched junction bases numbered 10, after V lost 5 bases and J lost 0 bases.

The chain employs TRBV6-1 and TRBJ2-7; either TRBD1 or TRBD2 may fit D (6 bases each). This CDR3 has 14 residues. Germline V gives CDR1 MNHNS, CDR2 SASEGT. V shed 10 bases and J shed 2 bases, with 18 bases lying between them. This CDR3 is CATATGAVPYEQYF. The DNA for the CDR3 is TGTGCCACTGCGACGGGGGCAGTTCCCTACGAGCAGTACTTC.

This rearrangement joins TRBV7-8 to TRBJ1-5; TRBD1 matches at 9 bases. CDR3 length equals 13 residues. The germline V gene has CDR1 SGHVS and CDR2 FQNEAQ. J was trimmed by 9 bases and V by 4 bases; bases with no gene match: 4. The CDR3 sequence: CASSWDRDGPQHF. The CDR3 bases are TGTGCCAGCAGCTGGGACAGGGATGGGCCCCAGCATTTT.

The rearrangement uses TRBV18 and TRBJ1-6; a weak D match, TRBD1 (6 bases). Germline CDR1 reads KGHSH; CDR2 reads LQKENI. The CDR3 is made up of 15 amino acids. Trimming removed 3 bases at V and 7 bases at J, with 13 bases between. The CDR3 nucleotides are TGTGCCAGCTCACCCAGTACAGGGCGAAATTCACCCCTCCACTTT. Encoded protein: CASSPSTGRNSPLHF. Full variable domain (missing parts from reference TRBV18 and TRBJ1-6): NAGVMQNPRHLVRRRGQEARLRCSPMKGHSHVYWYRQLPEEGLKFMVYLQKENIIDESGMPKERFSAEFPKEGPSILRIQQVVRGDSAAYFCASSPSTGRNSPLHFGNGTRLTVT.

This clonotype occurred a few times. V usage is TRBV20-1 and J usage is TRBJ1-6, with 9 bases aligning to TRBD1. This CDR3 comprises 16 residues. Trimming cost V 0 bases and J 10 bases; bases outside gene matches: 10. CDR1 and CDR2 from the germline V gene are DFQATT and SNEGSKA (reference sequence). The CDR3 DNA reads as TGCAGTGCTAGAGATCAAGGACAGGGGAAGGGATCACCCCTCCACTTT. This gives the protein CSARDQGQGKGSPLHF.

This clonotype was observed many times. This chain joins TRBV7-6 and TRBJ2-2, with D possibly TRBD2 on 5 matching bases. The CDR3 contains 14 residues. V was shortened by 5 bases and J by 5 bases, with 12 bases between the two germline ends. Looked up from germline, CDR1 is SGHVS and CDR2 is FNYEAQ. CDR3 amino acids: CASSQRRATGELFF. The DNA for the CDR3 is TGTGCCAGCAGCCAAAGGCGGGCGACCGGGGAGCTGTTTTTT.

This clonotype was detected only a few times. V is TRBV6-4 and J is TRBJ2-3, with 8 positions matching TRBD2. Trimming removed 3 bases from V and 1 base from J; junction bases left unmatched: 0. CDR1 is MRHNA, CDR2 SNTAGT, per germline. The CDR3 length is 14 residues. DNA for the CDR3: TGTGCCAGCAGTGAACTAGCGGGCACAGATACGCAGTATTTT. Amino acid sequence: CASSELAGTDTQYF.

The V call is TRBV7-9, the J call TRBJ1-1; D remains ambiguous. The CDR3 is 14 amino acids. CDR1 and CDR2 from the germline V gene are SEHNR and FQNEAQ (reference sequence). The V end lost 3 bases, the J end lost 8 bases, and 16 bases lay between the germline ends. CDR3 region: CASSFVSRPTEAFF. DNA for the CDR3: TGTGCCAGCAGCTTCGTTTCGCGACCGACCGAAGCTTTCTTT.

The J gene is TRBJ2-1, the V gene TRBV3-1, with D tentatively TRBD2 (5 bases). V lost 0 bases and J lost 3, with 18 bases in between. The CDR3 contains 18 residues. Germline V gene data show CDR1 as LGHDT and CDR2 as YNNKEL (reference sequence). As DNA, the CDR3 is TGTGCCAGCAGCCAAGATCGAAGAGGGAGAGAGGGCTACAATGAGCAGTTCTTC. This sequence encodes CASSQDRRGREGYNEQFF.

This clonotype was observed a handful of times. The chain uses TRBV29-1 and TRBJ2-7; D could derive from TRBD1 or TRBD2 (5 bases each). Germline V gene data show CDR1 as SQVTM and CDR2 as ANQGSEA. Trimming removed 6 bases at V and 2 bases at J, with 14 bases between. The CDR3 totals 13 residues. The CDR3: CSVSHTGPYEQYF. Here the CDR3 DNA reads TGCAGCGTGAGCCACACGGGACCCTACGAGCAGTACTTC.

CDR3 nucleotide sequence: TGTGCCAGCAGCTTAGTGGCGGCTGCCCTTGGCTATGGCTACACCTTC. Residues: CASSLVAAALGYGYTF. The rearrangement links TRBV11-2 to TRBJ1-2; D is uncertain. V lost 1 base and J lost 4, with 16 bases in between. The length of the CDR3 is 16 residues. The germline gives CDR1 SGHAT, CDR2 FQNNGV.

In its sample, this clonotype was seen many times. V is TRBV7-9 and J is TRBJ1-2, with D unresolved. Trimming cost V 3 bases and J 7 bases, with 12 bases left between them. CDR1 is SEHNR and CDR2 is FQNEAQ in the germline V gene (reference sequence). This CDR3 contains 13 residues. This chain's CDR3 is CASSLGFLGGYTF. The CDR3 DNA follows: TGTGCCAGCAGCTTGGGGTTTCTGGGTGGCTACACCTTC.

The J gene is TRBJ2-5, the V gene TRBV20-1; D is unresolved. Germline values: CDR1 DFQATT, CDR2 SNEGSKA (reference sequence). CDR3 length: 11 amino acids. Between the trimmed V and J ends, which lost 2 bases and 3 bases, there was a span of 4 bases. CDR3 region: CSARPEETQYF. CDR3 DNA sequence: TGCAGTGCTAGACCAGAAGAGACCCAGTACTTC.